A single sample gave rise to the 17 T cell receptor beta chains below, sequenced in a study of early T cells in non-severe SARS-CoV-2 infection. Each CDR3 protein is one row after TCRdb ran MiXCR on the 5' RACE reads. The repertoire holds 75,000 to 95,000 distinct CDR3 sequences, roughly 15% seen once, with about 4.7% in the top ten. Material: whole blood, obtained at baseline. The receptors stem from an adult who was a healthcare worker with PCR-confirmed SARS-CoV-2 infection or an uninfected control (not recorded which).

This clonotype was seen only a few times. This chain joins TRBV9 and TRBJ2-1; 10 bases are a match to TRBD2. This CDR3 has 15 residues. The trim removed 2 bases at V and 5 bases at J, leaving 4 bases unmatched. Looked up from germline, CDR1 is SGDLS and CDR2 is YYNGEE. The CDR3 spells CASSVGLADDNEQFF. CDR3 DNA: TGTGCCAGCAGCGTCGGACTAGCGGACGACAATGAGCAGTTCTTC.

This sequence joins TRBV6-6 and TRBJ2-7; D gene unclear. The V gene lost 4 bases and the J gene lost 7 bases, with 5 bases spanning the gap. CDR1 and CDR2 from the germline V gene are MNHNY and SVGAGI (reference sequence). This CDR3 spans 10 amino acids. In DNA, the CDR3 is TGTGCCAGCAGTTCTGGGGAGCAGTACTTC. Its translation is CASSSGEQYF.

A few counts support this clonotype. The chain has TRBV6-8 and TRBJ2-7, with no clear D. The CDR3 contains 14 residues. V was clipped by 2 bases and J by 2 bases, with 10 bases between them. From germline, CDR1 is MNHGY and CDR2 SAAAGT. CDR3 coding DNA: TGTGCCAGCAGTTACATCTCGGAGCCCTACGAGCAGTACTTC. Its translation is CASSYISEPYEQYF.

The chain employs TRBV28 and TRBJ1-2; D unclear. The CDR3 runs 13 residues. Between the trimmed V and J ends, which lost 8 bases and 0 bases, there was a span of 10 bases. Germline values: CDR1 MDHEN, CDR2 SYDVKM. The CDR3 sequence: CASERRANYGYTF. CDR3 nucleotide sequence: TGTGCCAGCGAAAGAAGGGCTAACTATGGCTACACCTTC.

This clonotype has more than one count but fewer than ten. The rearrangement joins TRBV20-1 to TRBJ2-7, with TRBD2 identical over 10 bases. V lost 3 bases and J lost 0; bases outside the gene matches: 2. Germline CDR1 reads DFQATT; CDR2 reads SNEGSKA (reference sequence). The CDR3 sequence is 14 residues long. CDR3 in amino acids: CSASASGSSYEQYF. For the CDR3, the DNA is TGCAGTGCTAGCGCTAGCGGGAGCTCCTACGAGCAGTACTTC.

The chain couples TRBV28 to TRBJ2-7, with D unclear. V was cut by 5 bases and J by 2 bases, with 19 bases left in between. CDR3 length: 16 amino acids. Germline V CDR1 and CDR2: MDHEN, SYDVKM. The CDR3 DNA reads TGTGCCAGCAGTCGCCCCCCATACAGTGTCCCCTACGAGCAGTACTTC. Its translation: CASSRPPYSVPYEQYF.

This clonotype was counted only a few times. For the CDR3, the DNA is TGTGCCAGCAGCTTACGCCCAAACAGCGGGACAGTAACAGATACGCAGTATTTT. Translated, it gives CASSLRPNSGTVTDTQYF. This rearrangement joins TRBV7-8 to TRBJ2-3, with D perhaps given as TRBD1 or TRBD2 (7 bases each). There are 18 residues in the CDR3. V was clipped by 2 bases and J by 3 bases, with 21 bases between them. The germline CDR1 and CDR2 sequences are SGHVS and FQNEAQ.

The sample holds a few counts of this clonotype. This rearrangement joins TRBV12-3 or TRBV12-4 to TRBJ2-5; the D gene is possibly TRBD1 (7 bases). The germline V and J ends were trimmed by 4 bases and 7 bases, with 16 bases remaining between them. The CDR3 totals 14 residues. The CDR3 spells CASSSGQGGVTQYF. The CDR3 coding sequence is TGTGCCAGCAGTTCCGGTCAGGGGGGAGTGACCCAGTACTTC.

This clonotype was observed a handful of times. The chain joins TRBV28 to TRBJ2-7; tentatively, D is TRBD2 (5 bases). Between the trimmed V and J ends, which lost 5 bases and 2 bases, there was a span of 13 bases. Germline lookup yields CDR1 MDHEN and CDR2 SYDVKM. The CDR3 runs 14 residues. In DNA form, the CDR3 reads TGTGCCAGCAGTGTACTAACGGGGACCTACGAGCAGTACTTC. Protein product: CASSVLTGTYEQYF.

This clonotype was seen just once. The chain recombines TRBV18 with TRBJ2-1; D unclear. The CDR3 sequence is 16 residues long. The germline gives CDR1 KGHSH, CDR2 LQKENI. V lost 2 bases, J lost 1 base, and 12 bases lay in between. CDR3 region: CASSPGLERSYNEQFF. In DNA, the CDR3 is TGTGCCAGCTCACCAGGTTTAGAGCGTTCCTACAATGAGCAGTTCTTC. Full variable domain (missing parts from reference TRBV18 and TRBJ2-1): NAGVMQNPRHLVRRRGQEARLRCSPMKGHSHVYWYRQLPEEGLKFMVYLQKENIIDESGMPKERFSAEFPKEGPSILRIQQVVRGDSAAYFCASSPGLERSYNEQFFGPGTRLTVL.

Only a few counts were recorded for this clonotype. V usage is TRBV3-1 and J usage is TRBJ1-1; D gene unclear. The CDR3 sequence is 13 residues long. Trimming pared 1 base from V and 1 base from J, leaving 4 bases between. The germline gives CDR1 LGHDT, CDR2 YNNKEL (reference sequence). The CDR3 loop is CASSQGANTEAFF. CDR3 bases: TGTGCCAGCAGCCAAGGGGCGAACACTGAAGCTTTCTTT.

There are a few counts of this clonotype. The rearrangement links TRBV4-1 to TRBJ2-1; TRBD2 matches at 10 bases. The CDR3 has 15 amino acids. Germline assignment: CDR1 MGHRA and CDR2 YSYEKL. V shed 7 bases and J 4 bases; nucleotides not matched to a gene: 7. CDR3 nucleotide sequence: TGCGCCAGCAATCTGGTAGCGGGAGGTTACAATGAGCAGTTCTTC. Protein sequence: CASNLVAGGYNEQFF.

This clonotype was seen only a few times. The DNA for the CDR3 is TGTGCCAGCAGTTTAGGTCTCGCAGGTGAGCAGTTCTTC. This codes for CASSLGLAGEQFF. This sequence joins TRBV12-3 or TRBV12-4 and TRBJ2-1; D gene ambiguous. The V gene lost 1 base and the J gene lost 9 bases, with 10 bases spanning the gap. The CDR3 runs to 13 residues.

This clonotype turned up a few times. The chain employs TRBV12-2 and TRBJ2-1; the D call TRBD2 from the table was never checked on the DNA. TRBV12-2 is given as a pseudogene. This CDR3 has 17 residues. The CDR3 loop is CASRLGSQGSSYNEQFF. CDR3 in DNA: TGTGCAAGTCGCTTAGGCTCCCAGGGGAGCTCCTACAATGAGCAGTTCTTC.

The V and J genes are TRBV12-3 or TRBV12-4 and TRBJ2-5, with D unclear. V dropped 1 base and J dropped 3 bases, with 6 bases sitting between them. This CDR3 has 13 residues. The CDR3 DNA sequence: TGTGCCAGCAGTTTAGTACTTGAAGAGACCCAGTACTTC. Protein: CASSLVLEETQYF.

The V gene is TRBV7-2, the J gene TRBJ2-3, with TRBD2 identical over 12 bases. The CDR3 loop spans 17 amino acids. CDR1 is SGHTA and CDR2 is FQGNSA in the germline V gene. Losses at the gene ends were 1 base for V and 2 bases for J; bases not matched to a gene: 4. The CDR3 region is CASSLVGTSGLTDTQYF. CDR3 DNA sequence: TGTGCCAGCAGCTTAGTCGGGACTAGCGGGCTCACAGATACGCAGTATTTT.

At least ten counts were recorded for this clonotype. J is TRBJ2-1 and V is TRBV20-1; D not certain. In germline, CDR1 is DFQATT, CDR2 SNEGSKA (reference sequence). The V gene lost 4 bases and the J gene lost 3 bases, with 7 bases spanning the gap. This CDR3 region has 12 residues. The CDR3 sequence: CSAKGVYNEQFF. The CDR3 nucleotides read TGCAGTGCTAAAGGAGTCTACAATGAGCAGTTCTTC.